This T cell receptor (beta chain) was documented in a study of T cell repertoires in cytomegalovirus infection. The germline gives CDR1 MNHEY, CDR2 SMNVEV (reference sequence). Trimming left V 8 bases short and J 5 bases short, with 11 bases between. This CDR3 has 12 residues. General observations from the study: Adding up the frequency of public TCR beta families identified people who carried CMV plus the relevant HLA.

Each CDR3 protein is one row after TCRdb ran MiXCR on the reads. Of approximately 730,000 distinct CDR3 sequences in the sample, 30% to 40% were seen once. Points on this clonotype: Its specificity is not known.

The chain has TRBV27 and TRBJ2-3; D may be TRBD1 or TRBD2 (5 bases each). The receptor's source is a human donor in good health (CMV status not recorded). Some clones in this sample may be carry-over from other donors' samples. The material was cultured PBMCs, obtained from culture after CMV antigen stimulation. The CDR3 DNA reads TGTGCCAGCGGCCGGGACGGAGATACGCAGTATTTT. It translates to CASGRDGDTQYF.